This T cell receptor beta chain is from a study of identical twins. Template switching, a step in the protocol, added a universal primer site, and cDNA carried unique molecular identifiers. TCRdb ran MiXCR on the 5' RACE reads and lists one entry per CDR3 protein. The sample has about 490,000 distinct CDR3 sequences, 13% to 15% seen once; the top ten hold about 0.4%. Findings and limits, study-wide: Without tracking the same donors, conclusions rested on cross-sectional statistical analysis. Twins shared beta out-of-frame sequences in excess, but this excess was weaker.

The CDR3 sequence is 17 residues long. V was pared by 0 bases and J by 5 bases, with 11 bases of the junction left unmatched. Germline V gene lookup returns CDR1 SGHVS and CDR2 FNYEAQ. Points on this clonotype: Its antigen is currently unknown.

The same sample was also used in a study of yellow fever vaccine responses in identical twins.

The chain has TRBV7-6 and TRBJ2-3; 7 bases map to TRBD1. The TCR sequence derives from a woman aged 18 to 35 in good health. Sequencing was performed on CD4+ T cells sorted from blood. The CDR3: CASSLAPKGATGDTQYF. The CDR3 DNA is TGTGCCAGCAGCTTAGCCCCGAAGGGGGCCACCGGAGATACGCAGTATTTT.